This T cell receptor beta chain derives from a study of T cell changes during pregnancy in multiple sclerosis. Clones were read by immunoSEQ multiplex PCR, and TCRdb kept only the in-frame ones, dropping some. The sample lists roughly 87,000 clones, roughly 95% seen once, with about 1.4% in the top ten. Per the germline V gene, CDR1 is MDHEN and CDR2 is SYDVKM. Trimming took 2 bases from V and 7 from J, leaving 3 bases between them. This CDR3 is built from 11 residues. The chain carries TRBV28 and TRBJ2-1; D is ambiguous. This receptor was identified in a female donor in good health, enrolled as a control in a pregnancy study. Here the sequenced sample was peripheral blood, taken in the third trimester of pregnancy. CDR3 sequence reads: CASSLINEQFF. Here the CDR3 DNA reads TGTGCCAGCAGTTTAATAAATGAGCAGTTCTTC.